This T cell receptor (beta chain) was captured by sequencing in a study of CD8 T cells in ankylosing spondylitis. Study-level findings and limits: Seemingly characteristic of ankylosing spondylitis blood was a TCR beta motif consisting of about 8 highly homologous variants.

This clonotype was seen a handful of times. Its antigen remains unknown. A single record per CDR3 protein comes from TCRdb applying MiXCR to the 5' RACE reads. The sample has a few hundred thousand distinct CDR3 sequences, approximately 17% seen once. The CDR3 is made up of 15 amino acids. Losses at the gene ends were 4 bases for V and 1 base for J; bases not matched to a gene: 5. Germline CDR1 and CDR2: SGHRS and YFSETQ. V usage is TRBV5-1 and J usage is TRBJ1-1, with 9 bases fitting TRBD1. The source is a male donor with ankylosing spondylitis. Input material: blood, either unsorted or a sorted T cell fraction (not recorded which). As DNA, the CDR3 is TGCGCCAGCAGCGCAAGGACAGGGGAGAACACTGAAGCTTTCTTT. Translation gives CASSARTGENTEAFF. The whole variable domain, remainder taken from reference TRBV5-1 and TRBJ1-1, is KAGVTQTPRYLIKTRGQQVTLSCSPISGHRSVSWYQQTPGQGLQFLFEYFSETQRNKGNFPGRFSGRQFSNSRSEMNVSTLELGDSALYLCASSARTGENTEAFFGQGTRLTVV.